This TCR beta chain was observed in a study of identical twins (dated by TCRdb to 2016 to 2017). Looking at the study overall: The study deep-sequenced TCR alpha and beta repertoires from monozygotic twins, unrelated adults of various ages and cord blood to test whether fetal clonotypes persist. To rule out contamination, the twin experiments were replicated at different times with different library preparation protocols.

Reading the germline V gene gives CDR1 MNHNS and CDR2 SASEGT. CDR3 length: 14 amino acids, cysteine to phenylalanine. Of all the DNA, just the CDR3 is kept, 42 bases in frame from base 1. V loses 6 bases, J loses 1 base, and the germline ends lie 9 bases apart. This clonotype was observed many times. Its antigen is still unknown. Within one base of it there is no much larger clone, and no base qualities were kept. The library was built by means of 5' RACE. TCRdb shows the sequencer as Illumina HiSeq 2000. Template switching introduced a universal primer binding site; the final cDNA contained a unique molecular identifier, enabling accurate counting of TCR cDNA molecules. Specific primers in the conserved constant-segment region were used to synthesize first-strand cDNA for TCR alpha and beta chains. To control for contamination, each cDNA library was double barcoded with a SMART-Mk sample barcode plus Illumina barcodes. TruSeq adapter sequences and Illumina sample barcodes were added in two successive PCR steps. Sequencing of the TCR alpha and beta cDNA libraries was done on the Illumina HiSeq platform using custom primers. The authors processed their data as follows. MiGEC was used to process raw reads and extract unique molecular identifiers, and MiXCR was used to find CDR3 positions. Recombination models were inferred per individual with the repgenHMM and IGoR tools using an EM algorithm. Shared clonotypes were analyzed with the tcR package in R, and sharing was normalized by the product of cloneset sizes. Out-of-frame nonproductive sequences were analyzed to study raw recombination free of thymic and clonal selection effects. In TCRdb, the public reads were trimmed at Q25 with fastp and aligned with MiXCR, with productive beta chains retained. Rows are combined by CDR3 protein, so each entry shows the most common genes and DNA. TCRdb's processing, not the study's, gives the V and J calls here. The sample records about 530,000 distinct CDR3 sequences, roughly 15% of which are singletons. The ten biggest clones cover less than 0.5% of the sample.

Every donor in the study was a healthy Caucasian. Three pairs of female monozygotic twins, all aged roughly 18 to 29 years, were included in the twin cohort. Positive isolation kits from Invitrogen were used to isolate CD4+ and CD8+ T cell populations. On the study overall, not on this receptor specifically: Out-of-frame TCR alpha sharing in monozygotic twins was systematically underestimated by recombination models, whereas sharing between unrelated individuals was in agreement with the recombination models. Abundant cord blood beta clonotypes had fewer insertions, young adult naive repertoires showed a similar but weaker trend, and memory repertoires showed no such trend. Zero-insertion analyses could be partly confounded by invariant T cells such as MAIT and iNKT, although diverse VJ usage argued against such confounding for most clonotypes. In beta out-of-frame sequences, excess twin sharing was weaker, because having fewer shared sequences lowered the signal-to-noise ratio. Compared with coincidental sharing between unrelated individuals, an excess of low generation-probability sequences was observed among out-of-frame TCR alpha sequences shared between twins. Because the same donors could not be followed over many years, the conclusions relied on cross-sectional statistical analysis.

Separately, the same data were catalogued under a study of yellow fever vaccine responses in identical twins. The second investigation adds: According to the authors, in identical twins the way T cells responded to vaccination appeared partly convergent and partly personalized. Focusing on identical twins, the study followed the T cell clones that responded to the vaccine, and did so with precision.

Recombination connected TRBV6-1 to TRBJ2-2; the D region possibly corresponds to TRBD1 (6 bases align). The source material was CD4+ T cells sorted from blood. The clonotype was recovered from a woman between 18 and 29 years old in good health. The nucleotide sequence reads as follows: TGTGCCAGCAGACCACAGGGGAACACCGGGGAGCTGTTTTTT. Its protein is CASRPQGNTGELFF.